One sample yielded the 27 T cell receptor beta chains listed below, sequenced in a study of shared clonotypes between healthy human individuals. Clones were sequenced by immunoSEQ multiplex PCR, and TCRdb holds only the in-frame ones, with some missing. The sample includes some 1 million clones, around 74% of them seen just once. The sequenced material came from memory CD4+ T cells sorted from blood. Subset of the sample: CD45RA-negative fraction. The receptors come from a man younger than 30 in good health.

About this clone itself: The sample carries other DNA sequences with the same CDR3. The CDR3 reads CASSLRDRGVYEQYF. CDR3 nucleotide sequence: TGTGCCAGCAGTTTAAGGGACAGGGGTGTATACGAGCAGTACTTC. The V call is TRBV27, the J call TRBJ2-7; TRBD1 agrees at 10 bases. This CDR3 has 15 amino acids. Germline V gene data show CDR1 as MNHEY and CDR2 as SMNVEV (reference sequence). The junction had 5 bases not matched to a gene; V was cut back by 2 bases and J by 4 bases.

This chain uses TRBV5-4 with TRBJ2-2, with TRBD2 matching over 13 bases. Per germline, CDR1 SGHNT and CDR2 YYREEE (reference sequence). Losses at the gene ends were 3 bases for V and 7 bases for J; bases not matched to a gene: 3. CDR3 length: 15 residues. Here the CDR3 reads CASSWTSGSVGELFF. CDR3 sequence (DNA): TGTGCCAGCAGCTGGACTAGCGGGAGTGTCGGGGAGCTGTTTTTT.

A note on this clone: Within the sample, other DNA sequences also encode this same CDR3. The chain joins TRBV7-2 to TRBJ2-1; D not certain. V gave up 1 base and J gave up 0 bases, with 10 bases separating them. Germline CDR1 and CDR2: SGHTA and FQGNSA. The CDR3 runs to 16 residues. CDR3 amino acids: CASSLGPGLSYNEQFF. The CDR3 bases are TGTGCCAGCAGCTTAGGTCCGGGCCTCTCCTACAATGAGCAGTTCTTC.

The chain carries TRBV7-6 and TRBJ2-7, with 9 positions matching TRBD2. V was pared by 4 bases and J by 0 bases, with 13 bases of the junction left unmatched. This CDR3 contains 18 residues. Germline values: CDR1 SGHVS, CDR2 FNYEAQ. CDR3 protein: CASSSRGGSSGNSYEQYF. The CDR3 DNA sequence: TGTGCCAGCAGCTCCCGTGGTGGGTCTAGCGGGAACTCCTACGAGCAGTACTTC.

V gene TRBV5-1 combines with J gene TRBJ1-5; no clear D gene. V lost 8 bases to trimming and J lost 7 bases, with 10 bases between them. This CDR3 is 11 amino acids long. Per germline, CDR1 SGHRS and CDR2 YFSETQ. The CDR3 nucleotides read TGCGCCAGAAGGCTCGGACAGCCCCAGCATTTT. It encodes CARRLGQPQHF.

This clone has just a few counts. V gene TRBV29-1 combines with J gene TRBJ2-5; D remains unclear. CDR3 length equals 12 residues. Trimming took 6 bases from V and 4 from J, leaving 12 bases between them. Germline lookup yields CDR1 SQVTM and CDR2 ANQGSEA. This CDR3 reads CSVQDLGETQYF. DNA for the CDR3: TGCAGCGTCCAGGACCTGGGAGAGACCCAGTACTTC.

This chain connects TRBV30 to TRBJ1-2; the D is unclear. Germline V gene lookup returns CDR1 GTSNPN and CDR2 SVGIG (reference sequence). V was trimmed by 0 bases and J by 2 bases, leaving 7 bases between them. The CDR3 runs 13 residues. Here the CDR3 reads CAWSVGRNYGYTF. In nucleotides, the CDR3 is TGTGCCTGGAGTGTAGGACGGAACTATGGCTACACCTTC.

This clone was observed once. This chain links TRBV19 with TRBJ1-5; the D is unclear. V was shortened by 4 bases and J by 3 bases, with 10 bases between the two germline ends. This CDR3 is built from 14 residues. The germline gives CDR1 LNHDA, CDR2 SQIVND (reference sequence). CDR3 in amino acids: CASSTDITNQPQHF. CDR3 nucleotide sequence: TGTGCCAGTAGTACCGACATTACCAATCAGCCCCAGCATTTT.

V and J are TRBV15 and TRBJ2-3; a possible D gene is TRBD2 (6 bases). CDR1 is LNHNV, CDR2 YYDKDF, per germline (reference sequence). V shed 1 base and J shed 0 bases, with 14 bases lying between them. CDR3 length: 17 amino acids. The CDR3 DNA reads TGTGCCACCAGCAGAGGGGCGAGCGGGTCTAGCACAGATACGCAGTATTTT. This translates into CATSRGASGSSTDTQYF.

The J gene is TRBJ2-5, the V gene TRBV9; 11 nucleotides match TRBD1. CDR3 length equals 15 residues. V shed 5 bases and J 1 base; nucleotides not matched to a gene: 4. Germline V CDR1 and CDR2: SGDLS, YYNGEE. CDR3 sequence: CASSLDRGPQETQYF. In DNA form, the CDR3 reads TGTGCCAGCAGTTTGGACAGGGGGCCCCAAGAGACCCAGTACTTC.

Only one count was recorded for this clone. The chain uses TRBV13 and TRBJ2-1, with 7 bases identical to TRBD2. V lost 5 bases to trimming and J lost 7 bases; unmatched junction nucleotides: 5. The CDR3 consists of 13 residues. CDR1 is PRHDT and CDR2 is FYEKMQ in the germline V gene (reference sequence). The CDR3 here is CASSRTSANEQFF. In DNA, the CDR3 is TGTGCCAGCAGCCGTACTAGCGCGAATGAGCAGTTCTTC.

The count of this clone is one. This chain links TRBV10-3 with TRBJ2-3, with 11 bases that match TRBD2. The germline V gene encodes CDR1 ENHRY and CDR2 SYGVKD. The CDR3 sequence is 16 residues long. With V trimmed by 6 bases and J by 2 bases, 7 bases remained unmatched. The CDR3 DNA follows: TGTGCCATCAGGACCGGGACTAGCGGCCTCACAGATACGCAGTATTTT. Translated, it gives CAIRTGTSGLTDTQYF.

The chain is built from TRBV7-2 and TRBJ2-1, with D unresolved. The V end lost 5 bases, the J end lost 3 bases, and 17 bases lay between the germline ends. This CDR3 region has 16 residues. Per germline, CDR1 SGHTA and CDR2 FQGNSA. Written as DNA, the CDR3 is TGTGCCAGCAGCGGCCACGCTGTCCCCTACTACAATGAGCAGTTCTTC. Protein sequence: CASSGHAVPYYNEQFF.

The gene calls are TRBV9 and TRBJ2-3; D is unclear. This CDR3 comprises 14 residues. Looked up from germline, CDR1 is SGDLS and CDR2 is YYNGEE. V was trimmed by 4 bases and J by 4 bases, leaving 13 bases between them. The CDR3 reads CASSPAKIPDTQYF. In DNA, the CDR3 is TGTGCCAGCAGCCCAGCCAAGATACCAGATACGCAGTATTTT.

The chain uses TRBV5-1 and TRBJ2-5; TRBD2 agrees at 8 bases. V was clipped by 4 bases and J by 3 bases; unmatched bases: 5. There are 14 residues in the CDR3. Germline loops: CDR1 SGHRS, CDR2 YFSETQ. CDR3 coding DNA: TGCGCCAGCAGCGAAAATAGCGGGAAAGAGACCCAGTACTTC. Protein product: CASSENSGKETQYF.

V and J are TRBV2 and TRBJ1-1; D is uncertain. CDR3 length equals 12 residues. Germline lookup yields CDR1 SNHLY and CDR2 FYNNEI. Trimming removed 4 bases from V and 7 bases from J, with 10 bases in between. CDR3: CASSGRLIEAFF. CDR3 coding DNA: TGTGCCAGCAGTGGGCGCTTAATTGAAGCTTTCTTT.

This chain joins TRBV9 and TRBJ2-2; TRBD1 matches 7 bases. Germline lookup yields CDR1 SGDLS and CDR2 YYNGEE. The CDR3 contains 15 residues. Losses at the gene ends were 6 bases for V and 1 base for J; bases not matched to a gene: 6. The CDR3 DNA sequence: TGTGCCAGCAACAGGGACAGTCAGAACACCGGGGAGCTGTTTTTT. It is translated as CASNRDSQNTGELFF.

This rearrangement joins TRBV6-5 to TRBJ2-7; 8 bases line up with TRBD2. The germline V gene encodes CDR1 MNHEY and CDR2 SVGAGI. The CDR3 loop spans 15 amino acids. V was clipped by 6 bases and J by 1 base; unmatched bases: 8. In DNA form, the CDR3 reads TGTGCCAGCAGGTCCGGGGGGGCGAATTCCTACGAGCAGTACTTC. This translates into CASRSGGANSYEQYF.

The V gene is TRBV7-8, the J gene TRBJ1-1; D is uncertain. The CDR3 is 15 residues long. Germline V gives CDR1 SGHVS, CDR2 FQNEAQ. The V end lost 0 bases, the J end lost 1 base, and 9 bases lay between the germline ends. The CDR3 loop is CASSLAFGPNTEAFF. CDR3 sequence (DNA): TGTGCCAGCAGCTTAGCGTTTGGCCCGAACACTGAAGCTTTCTTT.

This rearrangement joins TRBV15 to TRBJ1-4, with TRBD1 identical over 8 bases. V was pared by 4 bases and J by 7 bases, with 8 bases of the junction left unmatched. This CDR3 contains 15 residues. Looked up from germline, CDR1 is LNHNV and CDR2 is YYDKDF (reference sequence). The CDR3 region is CATSTDRGSGEKLFF. CDR3 coding DNA: TGTGCCACCAGCACCGACAGGGGTAGCGGTGAAAAACTGTTTTTT.

A few counts support this clone. The chain has TRBV6-5 and TRBJ2-7; D may be TRBD2 (6 bases). Germline V gene lookup returns CDR1 MNHEY and CDR2 SVGAGI. V shed 4 bases and J shed 4 bases, with 17 bases lying between them. CDR3 length: 15 residues. Written as DNA, the CDR3 is TGTGCCAGCAGTTCAGCGGGCACAGCTCTATACGAGCAGTACTTC. The encoded protein is CASSSAGTALYEQYF.

This chain joins TRBV27 and TRBJ2-1; the match to TRBD2 covers 11 bases. Germline V CDR1 and CDR2: MNHEY, SMNVEV (reference sequence). The CDR3 covers 15 residues. V trimming: 3 bases; J trimming: 4 bases; junction bases outside the gene matches: 2. The CDR3 DNA is TGTGCCAGCAGTTTTAGCGGGGGGGATTACAATGAGCAGTTCTTC. Translated: CASSFSGGDYNEQFF.

The chain uses TRBV15 and TRBJ1-6; D is unresolved. Germline CDR1 is LNHNV and CDR2 is YYDKDF (reference sequence). Trimming took 3 bases from V and 7 from J, leaving 10 bases between them. The CDR3 extends over 14 amino acids. The CDR3 DNA is TGTGCCACCAGCAGTACAGCTACCAATTCACCCCTCCACTTT. It translates to CATSSTATNSPLHF.

Details on this clone: Distinct nucleotide sequences in the sample also encode this CDR3. The chain links TRBV6-5 to TRBJ1-1, with D possibly TRBD1 on 6 matching bases. The V gene lost 5 bases and the J gene lost 0 bases, with 7 bases spanning the gap. CDR1 and CDR2 from the germline V gene are MNHEY and SVGAGI. The CDR3 runs 13 residues. CDR3 DNA sequence: TGTGCCAGCAGTCGGACAGTGAACACTGAAGCTTTCTTT. Residues: CASSRTVNTEAFF.

The table lists this clone with a count of one. The chain links TRBV27 to TRBJ2-3; 9 positions agree with TRBD1. The CDR3 is 16 amino acids. CDR1 and CDR2 (germline): MNHEY, SMNVEV (reference sequence). V lost 5 bases, J lost 5 bases, and 11 bases stayed unmatched. CDR3 DNA: TGTGCCAGCAGTCAGGGACAGGGACGCTCCGGAGATACGCAGTATTTT. Protein product: CASSQGQGRSGDTQYF.

The CDR3 DNA reads as TGTGCCAGCAGCTTACCCACTAGGTTGGTCACCGGGGAGCTGTTTTTT. The encoded protein is CASSLPTRLVTGELFF. This chain joins TRBV2 and TRBJ2-2, with D perhaps TRBD2 (5 bases). The CDR3 covers 16 residues. Trimming took 6 bases from V and 4 from J, leaving 18 bases between them. CDR1 SNHLY and CDR2 FYNNEI come from the germline V gene.

This clone was detected a few times. This chain uses TRBV5-1 with TRBJ2-7, with 8 bases matching TRBD1. CDR1 SGHRS and CDR2 YFSETQ come from the germline V gene. Trimming cost V 3 bases and J 3 bases; bases outside gene matches: 2. The CDR3 extends over 13 amino acids. CDR3 in DNA: TGCGCCAGCAGCTACGACAGGGGCTACGAGCAGTACTTC. It specifies CASSYDRGYEQYF.